This T cell receptor (beta chain) is from a study of siplizumab effects on memory and regulatory T cells. General observations from the study: Poor capture below about 10^-5 frequency left most alloreactive clones unmapped to unstimulated subsets. Alloreactive sequences that could be traced to unstimulated CD4+ memory cells showed a significant reduction under siplizumab. Only a minority of proliferating CD4+ or CD8+ clones had an assignable naive or memory phenotype, with roughly 75-97% lacking one.

Germline V gene sequence: CDR1 SGHRS, CDR2 YFSETQ. CDR3 length: 15 residues. Deletions cut 4 bases from V and 0 bases from J, with 11 bases between. TCR templates numbering 80,000 to 100,000 were assayed per sample. Generated by immunoSEQ multiplex PCR, the TCRdb table keeps only in-frame clones and is missing some. The repertoire holds some 100,000 clones, with roughly 94% as singletons. This clone showed up just once. Its antigen is as yet unknown. This chain connects TRBV5-1 to TRBJ1-3, with D unclear. This TCR was sampled from a human donor in good health. Specimen: Tregs sorted from blood. The CDR3: CASSPRRFSGNTIYF. CDR3 sequence (DNA): TGCGCCAGCAGCCCCAGACGGTTCTCTGGAAACACCATATATTTT.